Sequencing of this TCR beta chain was carried out in a study of CD8+ T cells in alopecia areata. Background on the study: Those patients who were treated received oral tofacitinib, which was given at 5 to 10 mg twice daily for moderate-to-severe alopecia areata. Tofacitinib dosing lasted 6 to 18 months, which was then followed by 6 months off drug.

V shed 4 bases and J 6 bases; nucleotides not matched to a gene: 10. This CDR3 is 15 amino acids long. Germline V gene lookup returns CDR1 SGHRS and CDR2 YFSETQ. Sequencing relied on a cDNA template that was reverse transcribed from extracted RNA. The data were produced by immunoSEQ multiplex PCR, yet TCRdb's version contains in-frame clones alone and is incomplete. The sample lists 150,000 or so clones; about 70% were seen once. The material was CD8+ T cells sorted from blood, obtained at week 0. The TCR was taken from a human donor with alopecia areata. The V gene is TRBV5-1, the J gene TRBJ1-2, with 9 bases identical to TRBD1. This CDR3 is CASSVTGGLSDGYTF. The DNA for the CDR3 is TGCGCCAGCAGCGTAACAGGGGGCCTCTCGGATGGCTACACCTTC.